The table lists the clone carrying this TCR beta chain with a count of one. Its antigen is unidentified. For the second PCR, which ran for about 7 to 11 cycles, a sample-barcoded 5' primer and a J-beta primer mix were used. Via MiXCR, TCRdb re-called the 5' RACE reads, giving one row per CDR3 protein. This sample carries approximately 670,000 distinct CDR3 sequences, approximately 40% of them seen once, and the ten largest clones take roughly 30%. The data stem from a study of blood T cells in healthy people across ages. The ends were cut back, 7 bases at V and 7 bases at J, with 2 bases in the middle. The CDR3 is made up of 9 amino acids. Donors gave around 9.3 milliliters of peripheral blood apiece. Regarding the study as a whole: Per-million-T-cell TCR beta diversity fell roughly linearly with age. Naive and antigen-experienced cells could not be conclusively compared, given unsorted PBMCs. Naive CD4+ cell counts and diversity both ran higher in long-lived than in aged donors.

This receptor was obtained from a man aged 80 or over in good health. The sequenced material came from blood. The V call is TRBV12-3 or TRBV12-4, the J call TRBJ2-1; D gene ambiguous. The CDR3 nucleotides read TGTGCCAGCAATAATGAGCAGTTCTTC. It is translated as CASNNEQFF.